A single sample is the source of the 17 T cell receptor beta chains below, sequenced in a study of T cell changes during pregnancy in multiple sclerosis. Here immunoSEQ multiplex PCR was the method, and the copy in TCRdb shows in-frame clones only, minus some. The sample lists approximately 53,000 clones, 90% seen once, with 5% to 6.5% in the top ten. The sequenced sample was peripheral blood, obtained after pregnancy. Source of these receptors: a female donor in good health, enrolled as a control in a pregnancy study.

The gene calls are TRBV25-1 and TRBJ2-5; no reliable D call. The CDR3 consists of 14 residues. Trimming cost V 1 base and J 5 bases, with 11 bases left between them. CDR1 and CDR2 (germline): MGHDK, SYGVNS. CDR3 amino acids: CASSESAQRETQYF. The DNA for the CDR3 is TGTGCCAGCAGTGAATCCGCCCAGAGGGAGACCCAGTACTTC.

This sequence joins TRBV9 and TRBJ1-4, with D maybe TRBD1 (6 bases). This CDR3 has 15 amino acids. V gave up 2 bases and J gave up 2 bases, with 10 bases separating them. From germline, CDR1 is SGDLS and CDR2 YYNGEE. The CDR3 DNA sequence: TGTGCCAGCAGCGTTCAGGGGAGTACTAATGAAAAACTGTTTTTT. The encoded protein is CASSVQGSTNEKLFF. Complete variable domain (other parts from reference TRBV9 and TRBJ1-4): DSGVTQTPKHLITATGQRVTLRCSPRSGDLSVYWYQQSLDQGLQFLIQYYNGEERAKGNILERFSAQQFPDLHSELNLSSLELGDSALYFCASSVQGSTNEKLFFGSGTQLSVL.

This clone has a single count. The chain's CDR3 is CASSQRDRGWGSSNQPQHF. CDR3 nucleotide sequence: TGTGCCAGCAGCCAAAGGGACAGGGGATGGGGTTCTAGCAATCAGCCCCAGCATTTT. The chain carries TRBV7-4 and TRBJ1-5; 10 nucleotides match TRBD1. With V trimmed by 5 bases and J by 0 bases, 13 bases remained unmatched. Germline V gives CDR1 SGHVT, CDR2 SQSDAQ. The CDR3 has 19 residues.

The chain links TRBV7-2 to TRBJ1-2; D is unresolved. The CDR3 contains 13 residues. Germline values: CDR1 SGHTA, CDR2 FQGNSA. Trimming shortened V by 2 bases and J by 8 bases, and 12 bases separated the two germline ends. The CDR3 DNA sequence: TGTGCCAGCAGCTTACTCGGGGTCGGGGGCTACACCTTC. Amino acid sequence: CASSLLGVGGYTF.

This sequence joins TRBV6-5 and TRBJ1-3; 8 bases map to TRBD1. V lost 4 bases to trimming and J lost 3 bases; unmatched junction nucleotides: 5. Germline CDR1 reads MNHEY; CDR2 reads SVGAGI. This CDR3 has 15 residues. The CDR3 region is CASSSGGFRGNTIYF. The CDR3, as DNA: TGTGCCAGCAGTTCAGGGGGCTTTCGTGGAAACACCATATATTTT.

This chain uses TRBV4-3 with TRBJ2-5; TRBD1 matches at 11 bases. V gave up 5 bases and J gave up 3 bases; unmatched junction bases: 26. The CDR3 length is 22 residues. Looked up from germline, CDR1 is LGHNA and CDR2 is YSLEER. The CDR3 DNA reads TGCGCCAGCAGCAAAGGACTACACTGGACAGGGGGCACACTGGCGAGAGAAGAGACCCAGTACTTC. Amino acid sequence: CASSKGLHWTGGTLAREETQYF.

The CDR3 spells CASSLAAGGPSYNEQFF. For the CDR3, the DNA is TGTGCCAGCAGCTTAGCGGCGGGAGGGCCCTCCTACAATGAGCAGTTCTTC. This rearrangement joins TRBV7-6 to TRBJ2-1, with TRBD2 matching over 9 bases. Germline CDR1 SGHVS, CDR2 FNYEAQ. J gave up 0 bases and V 0 bases, and 3 bases lay outside the gene matches. The CDR3 contains 17 residues.

This clone was counted once. V and J are TRBV5-6 and TRBJ2-3, with no clear D. This CDR3 has 14 residues. V lost 0 bases and J 0 bases, leaving 5 bases between the germline ends. Per the germline V gene, CDR1 is SGHDT and CDR2 is YYEEEE. CDR3 loop: CASSLGASTDTQYF. The CDR3 coding sequence is TGTGCCAGCAGCTTGGGGGCTAGCACAGATACGCAGTATTTT.

This clone was observed once. The chain has TRBV7-2 and TRBJ2-1; 9 nucleotides align to TRBD2. CDR3 length equals 14 residues. J gave up 9 bases and V 5 bases, and 8 bases lay outside the gene matches. Germline V gene data show CDR1 as SGHTA and CDR2 as FQGNSA. This CDR3 is CASSRSGRGLEQFF. CDR3 nucleotides: TGTGCCAGCAGCCGTAGCGGGAGAGGGCTTGAGCAGTTCTTC.

The gene calls are TRBV20-1 and TRBJ1-5; maybe TRBD1 (5 bases). V was trimmed by 4 bases and J by 5 bases, leaving 6 bases between them. The CDR3 loop spans 11 amino acids. The germline gives CDR1 DFQATT, CDR2 SNEGSKA (reference sequence). The CDR3 nucleotides read TGCAGTGCTACGGGGGATCAGCCCCAGCATTTT. It yields the protein CSATGDQPQHF.

This clone was seen a handful of times. The chain employs TRBV12-5 and TRBJ1-6; 9 nucleotides align to TRBD1. This CDR3 is built from 16 residues. The V gene end was trimmed by 1 base and the J gene end by 7 bases; junction bases not matched to a gene: 5. Germline V gene sequence: CDR1 LGHNT, CDR2 FRNRAP. For the CDR3, the DNA is TGTGCTAGTGGTTTGGGCATAGGGACAGGGAATTCACCCCTCCACTTT. Amino acid sequence: CASGLGIGTGNSPLHF. Variable domain in full (rest from reference TRBV12-5 and TRBJ1-6): DARVTQTPRHKVTEMGQEVTMRCQPILGHNTVFWYRQTMMQGLELLAYFRNRAPLDDSGMPKDRFSAEMPDATLATLKIQPSEPRDSAVYFCASGLGIGTGNSPLHFGNGTRLTVT.

This clone was seen once. The chain's CDR3 is CASSDMQGTEAFF. The CDR3 nucleotides read TGTGCCAGCAGTGACATGCAGGGGACTGAAGCTTTCTTT. This sequence joins TRBV25-1 and TRBJ1-1; weak D call: TRBD1 (6 bases). The V and J ends lost 3 bases and 5 bases respectively, with 10 bases between them. Germline V CDR1 and CDR2: MGHDK, SYGVNS. The CDR3 contains 13 residues.

To note about this clone: This may be a read error, as it is one base from a much larger clone. This specimen includes other DNA sequences encoding the same CDR3. This chain connects TRBV4-1 to TRBJ2-7, with D maybe TRBD2 (6 bases). CDR3 size: 13 residues. Germline V gene lookup returns CDR1 MGHRA and CDR2 YSYEKL. The CDR3 sequence is CASSRGTSYEQYF. The DNA of the CDR3 is TGCGCCAGCAGTCGCGGGACGTCCTATGAGCAGTACTTC.

The chain carries TRBV6-4 and TRBJ1-1; D is ambiguous. The V end lost 5 bases, the J end lost 4 bases, and 11 bases lay between the germline ends. Per the germline V gene, CDR1 is MRHNA and CDR2 is SNTAGT. The CDR3 consists of 13 residues. CDR3 sequence reads: CASSIEEGTEAFF. In DNA, the CDR3 is TGTGCCAGCAGTATTGAGGAGGGCACTGAAGCTTTCTTT.

The V call is TRBV5-1, the J call TRBJ2-3, with TRBD1 as a possible D gene (6 bases). Trimming cost V 9 bases and J 6 bases, with 17 bases left between them. The germline gives CDR1 SGHRS, CDR2 YFSETQ. The CDR3 has 13 residues. Here the CDR3 DNA reads TGCGCCAACAAACTGGGGGCTGATGATACGCAGTATTTT. It encodes CANKLGADDTQYF.

V gene TRBV6-4 combines with J gene TRBJ2-2, with D tentatively TRBD2 (7 bases). V was shortened by 11 bases and J by 1 base, with 20 bases between the two germline ends. This CDR3 comprises 16 residues. The germline gives CDR1 MRHNA, CDR2 SNTAGT. CDR3 loop: CADNMGGGGNTGELFF. CDR3 in DNA: TGTGCCGACAACATGGGGGGCGGGGGGAACACCGGGGAGCTGTTTTTT.

The sample holds one count of this clone. This rearrangement joins TRBV7-2 to TRBJ2-5, with TRBD1 matching 8 bases. The CDR3 contains 14 residues. Germline loops: CDR1 SGHTA, CDR2 FQGNSA. V trimming: 3 bases; J trimming: 5 bases; junction bases outside the gene matches: 5. The CDR3 DNA sequence: TGTGCCAGCAGCTTCATCGGACAGGGTGAGACCCAGTACTTC. Encoded protein: CASSFIGQGETQYF.